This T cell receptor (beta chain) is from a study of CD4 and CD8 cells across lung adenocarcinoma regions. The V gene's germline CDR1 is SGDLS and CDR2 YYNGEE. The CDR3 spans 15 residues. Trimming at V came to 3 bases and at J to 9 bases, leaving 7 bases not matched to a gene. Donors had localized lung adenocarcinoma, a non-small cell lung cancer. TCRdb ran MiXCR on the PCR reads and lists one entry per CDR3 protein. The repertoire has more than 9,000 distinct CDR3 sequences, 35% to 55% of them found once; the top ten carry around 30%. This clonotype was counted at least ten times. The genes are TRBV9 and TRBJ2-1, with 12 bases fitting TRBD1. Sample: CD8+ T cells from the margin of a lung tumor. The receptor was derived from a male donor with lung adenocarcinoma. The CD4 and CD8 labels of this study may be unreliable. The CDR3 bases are TGTGCCAGCAGCGAATCCGGGACAGGGGGCCTTGAGCAGTTCTTC. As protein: CASSESGTGGLEQFF.